This T cell receptor (beta chain) was identified during a study of identical twins. The study's findings and limits: For cord blood, abundant beta clonotypes had fewer insertions, unlike memory repertoires, which showed none. The degree of excess twin sharing was weaker in beta out-of-frame sequences.

Donors uniformly comprised healthy Caucasians. V was trimmed by 2 bases and J by 4 bases, leaving 20 bases between them. The CDR3 has 17 amino acids. CDR1 MNHEY and CDR2 SVGEGT come from the germline V gene. Template switching added a universal primer site; cDNA carried unique molecular identifiers. MiXCR, applied by TCRdb to the 5' RACE reads, yields one record per CDR3 protein. The data show 500,000 or so distinct CDR3 sequences, with roughly 13% seen just once and approximately 0.98% held by the top ten. This clonotype has more than one count but fewer than ten. As yet, its antigen is unknown. The sample also formed part of further work on yellow fever vaccine responses in identical twins.

V gene TRBV6-2 or TRBV6-3 combines with J gene TRBJ2-5, with no clear D. The sample consisted of CD4+ T cells sorted from blood. The TCR sequence derives from a woman under 30 in good health. The CDR3 coding sequence is TGTGCCAGCAGTTACGGGCTAGGCCCAATTGAGCTAGAGACCCAGTACTTC. It translates to CASSYGLGPIELETQYF.